These 19 T cell receptor beta chains originate from one sample sequenced in a study of prognosis after radiotherapy for stage I lung cancer. Genomic DNA was the source, and TCR beta CDR3 was amplified from it by two-round multiplex PCR. First-round PCR amplification was performed with primers specific to each TRBV and TRBJ gene. TCRdb reanalysed the multiplex PCR reads using MiXCR and keeps one entry per CDR3 protein. The profile covers approximately 11,000 distinct CDR3 sequences, with about 54% appearing a single time and about 6.5% taken by the ten largest. The starting material was PBMCs, obtained before or after stereotactic body radiation therapy (not recorded which). Receptor source: a donor over 45 with non-small cell lung cancer.

This clonotype was detected only once. It is likely a read error: a sequence one base away is far more abundant. This chain uses TRBV11-3 with TRBJ2-7; maybe TRBD2 (5 bases). Per the germline V gene, CDR1 is SGHNT and CDR2 is YENEEA. Trimming removed 5 bases from V and 7 bases from J, with 15 bases in between. CDR3 length: 13 amino acids. The CDR3 nucleotides are TGTGCCAGCAGCCGGAGGACCAGCCATGAGCAGTACTTC. Its protein is CASSRRTSHEQYF.

This clonotype has ten or more counts. One base away lies a much larger clone, so this may be a sequencing read error. The chain combines TRBV27 with TRBJ2-7; D is possibly TRBD1 or TRBD2 (5 bases each). This CDR3 region has 15 residues. V was shortened by 4 bases and J by 1 base, with 14 bases between the two germline ends. Germline CDR1 is MNHEY and CDR2 is SMNVEV (reference sequence). DNA for the CDR3: TGTGCCAGCAGTTCTATCAGGGACGAGTCCTACGAGCAGTACTTC. Translating gives CASSSIRDESYEQYF.

The genes are TRBV20-1 and TRBJ2-7; D is undetermined. V lost 0 bases to trimming and J lost 0 bases, with 24 bases between them. This CDR3 contains 19 residues. Germline CDR1 DFQATT, CDR2 SNEGSKA (reference sequence). The chain's CDR3 is CSARDFQALGRISSYEQYF. The CDR3 DNA follows: TGCAGTGCTAGAGATTTTCAGGCTCTTGGAAGAATAAGCTCCTACGAGCAGTACTTC.

The rearrangement joins TRBV5-1 to TRBJ1-1, with D tentatively TRBD1 (5 bases). CDR1 is SGHRS and CDR2 is YFSETQ in the germline V gene. The germline V and J ends were trimmed by 0 bases and 1 base, with 10 bases remaining between them. There are 15 residues in the CDR3. Here the CDR3 DNA reads TGCGCCAGCAGCTTGGCGGCGACAGCGAACACTGAAGCTTTCTTT. Translating it yields CASSLAATANTEAFF. The variable domain in full, completed from reference TRBV5-1 and TRBJ1-1, reads KAGVTQTPRYLIKTRGQQVTLSCSPISGHRSVSWYQQTPGQGLQFLFEYFSETQRNKGNFPGRFSGRQFSNSRSEMNVSTLELGDSALYLCASSLAATANTEAFFGQGTRLTVV.

This clonotype is a singleton in its sample. The chain is built from TRBV6-5 and TRBJ2-2, with TRBD1 identical over 9 bases. Germline trimming cut 2 bases from V and 6 bases from J; bases unmatched to any gene: 10. The V gene's germline CDR1 is MNHEY and CDR2 SVGAGI. This CDR3 is 17 amino acids long. The CDR3 is CASSYGLPWTGAGELFF. CDR3 coding DNA: TGTGCCAGCAGTTACGGGCTACCCTGGACAGGGGCCGGGGAGCTGTTTTTT.

V gene TRBV7-8 combines with J gene TRBJ2-3; possibly TRBD2 for D (7 bases). Germline CDR1 reads SGHVS; CDR2 reads FQNEAQ. The length of the CDR3 is 17 residues. With 2 bases removed from V and 4 bases from J, the gap between germline ends came to 19 bases. CDR3 in amino acids: CASSLRGGTGGADTQYF. Here the CDR3 DNA reads TGTGCCAGCAGCTTAAGGGGGGGCACGGGAGGAGCAGATACGCAGTATTTT.

This clonotype is medium-sized. V is TRBV20-1 and J is TRBJ2-1; 8 bases map to TRBD2. V dropped 8 bases and J dropped 4; count of bases not matched to a gene: 7. This CDR3 comprises 13 residues. CDR1 and CDR2 from the germline V gene are DFQATT and SNEGSKA (reference sequence). The CDR3 loop reads CSRQRGPYNEQFF. DNA of the CDR3: TGCAGTCGTCAGCGGGGGCCTTACAATGAGCAGTTCTTC.

There are many counts of this clonotype. The CDR3 nucleotides read TGTGCCAGCAGCCTAACAGGGGGGAAAGGGGCTTTCTTT. It translates to CASSLTGGKGAFF. The J gene is TRBJ1-1, the V gene TRBV3-1, with 8 bases fitting TRBD1. J gave up 11 bases and V 4 bases, and 9 bases lay outside the gene matches. The CDR3 has 13 amino acids. Per germline, CDR1 LGHDT and CDR2 YNNKEL (reference sequence).

Many counts were recorded for this clonotype. V is TRBV18 and J is TRBJ2-5, with 8 bases aligning to TRBD1. The CDR3 spans 15 residues. The germline V gene encodes CDR1 KGHSH and CDR2 LQKENI. The J segment lost 3 bases and the V segment lost 3 bases, leaving 6 bases of the junction unmatched. The CDR3 is CASSPMGQVEETQYF. Written as DNA, the CDR3 is TGTGCCAGCTCACCTATGGGACAGGTGGAAGAGACCCAGTACTTC.

Notes on this clonotype: One end of the junction fails to match germline, which may point to a read error. The V gene is TRBV7-3, the J gene TRBJ2-6; TRBD1 matches at 7 bases. Germline CDR1 reads SGHTA; CDR2 reads FQGTGA. The CDR3 has 16 residues. Here the CDR3 reads CASKVTGPTGANVLTF. Written as DNA, the CDR3 is TGTGCCAGCAAAGTGACAGGGCCTACTGGGGCCAACGTCCTTACTTTC.

This clonotype is termed medium-sized. The genes are TRBV7-9 and TRBJ1-5; D perhaps matches TRBD1 (5 bases). CDR1 is SEHNR, CDR2 FQNEAQ, per germline (reference sequence). The V gene lost 5 bases and the J gene lost 6 bases, with 8 bases spanning the gap. This CDR3 has 12 amino acids. CDR3 DNA sequence: TGTGCCAGCAGCACAGGCCCTCAGCCCCAGCATTTT. Its protein product is CASSTGPQPQHF.

Within the sample, this clonotype is medium-sized. This chain links TRBV6-1 with TRBJ2-3; 7 bases are a match to TRBD2. Germline V gives CDR1 MNHNS, CDR2 SASEGT. CDR3 length equals 14 residues. With V trimmed by 6 bases and J by 3 bases, 6 bases remained unmatched. CDR3 DNA: TGTGCCAGCAGGGTGACGGGGGGAACAGATACGCAGTATTTT. The encoded protein is CASRVTGGTDTQYF.

By frequency in the sample, this clonotype is medium-sized (0.01 to 0.1%). The chain links TRBV19 to TRBJ1-2; D perhaps matches TRBD1 (5 bases). V was trimmed by 10 bases and J by 0 bases, leaving 18 bases between them. Germline CDR1 and CDR2: LNHDA and SQIVND (reference sequence). CDR3 length: 15 residues. The CDR3 DNA sequence: TGTGCCACCCTCGGGAACGGGGCTTCTAACTATGGCTACACCTTC. Encoded protein: CATLGNGASNYGYTF.

This clonotype counts as medium-sized. The V and J genes are TRBV3-1 and TRBJ2-3, with a tentative D call TRBD2 (7 bases). Germline CDR1 reads LGHDT; CDR2 reads YNNKEL (reference sequence). V was shortened by 3 bases and J by 6 bases, with 22 bases between the two germline ends. The CDR3 is 17 residues long. The CDR3 sequence: CASSHRQRGGAWDTQYF. CDR3 in DNA: TGTGCCAGCAGCCACAGGCAGCGAGGGGGGGCCTGGGATACGCAGTATTTT.

The sample holds many counts of this clonotype. The CDR3 sequence: CASSPGFSSTGELFF. The CDR3 nucleotides read TGTGCCAGCAGCCCGGGTTTTTCGAGCACCGGGGAGCTGTTTTTT. The chain has TRBV4-2 and TRBJ2-2, with no clear D. CDR1 LGHNA and CDR2 YNFKEQ come from the germline V gene. The CDR3 has 15 amino acids. The V end lost 4 bases, the J end lost 4 bases, and 13 bases lay between the germline ends.

This clonotype is termed medium-sized. This rearrangement joins TRBV9 to TRBJ2-2, with TRBD2 as a possible D gene (5 bases). V gave up 3 bases and J gave up 4 bases, with 10 bases separating them. The CDR3 has 14 amino acids. Germline V gives CDR1 SGDLS, CDR2 YYNGEE. CDR3 loop: CASSELDSTGELFF. The CDR3 DNA sequence: TGTGCCAGCAGCGAACTAGATTCCACCGGGGAGCTGTTTTTT.

This clonotype was picked up one time. The rearrangement joins TRBV6-2 or TRBV6-3 to TRBJ1-1; D not resolved. CDR3 length: 18 amino acids. V shed 3 bases and J shed 4 bases, with 24 bases lying between them. Germline V gene data show CDR1 as MNHEY and CDR2 as SVGEGT. The CDR3 DNA reads TGTGCCAGCAGTTATGACCGAAGGGCAGTCCAGATGGGCACTGAAGCTTTCTTT. It translates to CASSYDRRAVQMGTEAFF.

This clonotype showed up many times. The gene calls are TRBV4-1 and TRBJ2-7, with a tentative D call TRBD2 (5 bases). Germline V CDR1 and CDR2: MGHRA, YSYEKL. V was cut by 0 bases and J by 7 bases, with 16 bases left in between. The CDR3 totals 15 residues. CDR3 in amino acids: CASSQEGSVWEEQYF. The CDR3 bases are TGCGCCAGCAGCCAAGAAGGGTCGGTATGGGAGGAGCAGTACTTC.

The rearrangement uses TRBV6-2 or TRBV6-3 and TRBJ1-5; 8 nucleotides match TRBD1. V shed 8 bases, J shed 2 bases, and the junction held 2 bases outside the gene matches. Looked up from germline, CDR1 is MNHEY and CDR2 is SVGEGT. This CDR3 is 13 amino acids long. The CDR3 nucleotides read TGTGCCAGCTTACAGGGGGGCAATCAGCCCCAGCATTTT. This gives the protein CASLQGGNQPQHF.